What follows is one TCR beta chain and its context. Its antigen remains unknown. The authors generated TCR beta cDNA through 5'RACE template switching with UMIs. From its re-call of the 5' RACE reads, TCRdb lists each CDR3 protein once, without DNA. This repertoire includes some 150,000 distinct CDR3 sequences. The data belong to a study of T cells expressing NK-cell markers. Study at large: All TCR beta repertoires analysed originated from sorted CD3+CD56+NKG2C+, CD3+CD56+NKG2C- and CD3+CD56-NKG2C+ T cells. Study-wide results and limits: Of CD8+ T cells, roughly 1.0-7.0% belonged to dominant NKG2C+ clonotypes in 5 or 6 donors.

Looked up from germline, CDR1 is SQVTM and CDR2 is ANQGSEA. The CDR3 consists of 14 residues. The chain links TRBV29-1 to TRBJ2-1; the TRBD2 assignment by TCRdb is unverifiable without DNA. The sequence was collected from a man younger than 35 in good health. The sample comprised blood T cells: a sorted CD56 or NKG2C T cell subset, CD4+ or CD8+ T cells, or bulk PBMC T cells (not recorded which). CDR3 residues: CSVGGLTGPQEQFF.